One sample yielded the 27 T cell receptor beta chains listed below, sequenced in a study of T cell repertoires in cytomegalovirus infection. Which antigens these TCRs recognize remains unknown. From the reads, TCRdb called clonotypes with MiXCR, one entry per CDR3 protein. This table has nearly 700,000 distinct CDR3 sequences, roughly 30% appearing once. The specimen comprised cultured PBMCs, sampled from culture after CMV antigen stimulation. The source of these receptors is a human donor in good health (CMV status not recorded). Some clones in this sample may be carry-over from other donors' samples.

The J gene is TRBJ2-7, the V gene TRBV15; D perhaps matches TRBD2 (6 bases). Germline assignment: CDR1 LNHNV and CDR2 YYDKDF (reference sequence). This CDR3 region has 13 residues. The V and J ends lost 5 bases and 5 bases respectively, with 13 bases between them. CDR3 nucleotide sequence: TGTGCCACCAGCTTTATTTCGGGGGACGAGCAGTACTTC. Its protein product is CATSFISGDEQYF. Looking up the rest from reference TRBV15 and TRBJ2-7 gives the full variable domain: DAMVIQNPRYQVTQFGKPVTLSCSQTLNHNVMYWYQQKSSQAPKLLFHYYDKDFNNEADTPDNFQSRRPNTSFCFLDIRSPGLGDTAMYLCATSFISGDEQYFGPGTRLTVT.

The chain links TRBV19 to TRBJ2-7; D is undetermined. The CDR3 length is 14 residues. Trimming stripped 6 bases from V and 3 bases from J, with 15 bases between. Germline CDR1 and CDR2: LNHDA and SQIVND (reference sequence). This CDR3 is CASSRTHDLYEQYF. In nucleotides, the CDR3 is TGTGCCAGTAGCAGGACCCACGACCTCTACGAGCAGTACTTC.

This chain links TRBV6-5 with TRBJ1-1; 7 bases are a match to TRBD1. With 6 bases clipped from V and 7 bases from J, the junction kept 5 bases outside the gene matches. The CDR3 loop spans 12 amino acids. Per the germline V gene, CDR1 is MNHEY and CDR2 is SVGAGI. This CDR3 is CASSQGGVEAFF. The CDR3 DNA follows: TGTGCCAGCAGCCAGGGGGGGGTTGAAGCTTTCTTT.

The J gene is TRBJ2-1, the V gene TRBV7-2; D gene uncertain. Germline V gives CDR1 SGHTA, CDR2 FQGNSA. Deletions cut 3 bases from V and 9 bases from J, with 12 bases between. This CDR3 is 13 amino acids long. The CDR3 bases are TGTGCCAGCAGCTTCAGGCCTACGAGTGAGCAGTTCTTC. This translates into CASSFRPTSEQFF.

This clonotype appeared many times. The rearrangement links TRBV7-2 to TRBJ2-4; TRBD1 matches at 9 bases. The CDR3 has 17 amino acids. Germline V lookup: CDR1 SGHTA, CDR2 FQGNSA. V lost 1 base and J lost 6; bases outside the gene matches: 10. The CDR3 protein is CASSLEDRGGGLNIQYF. For the CDR3, the DNA is TGTGCCAGCAGCTTAGAAGACAGGGGGGGTGGCTTAAACATTCAGTACTTC.

The rearrangement joins TRBV4-1 to TRBJ1-2; D call uncertain. CDR1 is MGHRA, CDR2 YSYEKL, per germline. Trimming shortened V by 1 base and J by 0 bases, and 15 bases separated the two germline ends. This CDR3 is built from 17 residues. The CDR3 region has the DNA TGCGCCAGCAGCCAAGTTCTTTTAGCTACAACTAACTATGGCTACACCTTC. It specifies CASSQVLLATTNYGYTF.

The chain uses TRBV11-3 and TRBJ2-7; D gene unclear. In germline, CDR1 is SGHNT, CDR2 YENEEA. Trimming removed 3 bases from V and 5 bases from J, with 20 bases in between. CDR3 length: 16 residues. The CDR3 loop is CASSFPGRQLRHEQYF. CDR3 DNA sequence: TGTGCCAGCAGCTTCCCCGGCCGGCAGCTTCGCCACGAGCAGTACTTC.

In its sample, this clonotype was seen a few times. The chain carries TRBV12-3 or TRBV12-4 and TRBJ1-4; weak D call: TRBD1 (6 bases). The CDR3 sequence is 16 residues long. V lost 0 bases and J lost 1, with 9 bases in between. For the CDR3, the DNA is TGTGCCAGCAGTTTAGCGGGGGCCCTAACTAATGAAAAACTGTTTTTT. Amino acid sequence: CASSLAGALTNEKLFF.

This clonotype occurred once. The gene calls are TRBV9 and TRBJ2-1; tentative D call: TRBD2 (5 bases). The germline V gene has CDR1 SGDLS and CDR2 YYNGEE. The CDR3 totals 15 residues. V was cut by 0 bases and J by 4 bases, with 11 bases left in between. CDR3 coding DNA: TGTGCCAGCAGCGTAGGAGGACGGGGTTACAATGAGCAGTTCTTC. Translating it yields CASSVGGRGYNEQFF.

There are a few counts of this clonotype. The J gene is TRBJ2-3, the V gene TRBV7-6, with 12 bases that match TRBD2. In germline, CDR1 is SGHVS, CDR2 FNYEAQ. This CDR3 is 18 amino acids long. The trim removed 1 base at V and 5 bases at J, leaving 10 bases unmatched. CDR3 region: CASSLEVWLAGGQDTQYF. The DNA of the CDR3 is TGTGCCAGCAGCTTAGAAGTCTGGCTAGCGGGGGGGCAAGATACGCAGTATTTT. The whole variable domain, remainder taken from reference TRBV7-6 and TRBJ2-3, is GAGVSQSPRYKVTKRGQDVALRCDPISGHVSLYWYRQALGQGPEFLTYFNYEAQQDKSGLPNDRFSAERPEGSISTLTIQRTEQRDSAMYRCASSLEVWLAGGQDTQYFGPGTRLTVL.

The rearrangement links TRBV20-1 to TRBJ1-1; a weak D match, TRBD1 (5 bases). Germline CDR1 is DFQATT and CDR2 is SNEGSKA (reference sequence). Trimming took off 2 bases at V and 7 bases at J, with 20 bases between the two ends. The CDR3 runs 15 residues. The DNA for the CDR3 is TGCAGTGCTAGACCTCGGATGTCTTGGGGGGGTGAAGCTTTCTTT. Translated: CSARPRMSWGGEAFF.

The J gene is TRBJ1-3, the V gene TRBV5-6, with TRBD1 as a possible D gene (6 bases). The V gene's germline CDR1 is SGHDT and CDR2 YYEEEE. Trimming left V 1 base short and J 15 bases short, with 17 bases between. This CDR3 spans 13 amino acids. CDR3 DNA sequence: TGTGCCAGCAGCTTGCCCGGGACACCCGACAGATATTTT. This encodes CASSLPGTPDRYF.

This clonotype occurred many times. In DNA, the CDR3 is TGTGCCAGCAGCTTAGCATCGGGGGGCTACGGGGAGCTGTTTTTT. Amino acids: CASSLASGGYGELFF. This chain links TRBV7-2 with TRBJ2-2; a weak D match, TRBD2 (7 bases). V shed 0 bases and J shed 7 bases, with 12 bases lying between them. Germline-derived CDR1 and CDR2 are SGHTA and FQGNSA. The CDR3 totals 15 residues.

The rearrangement joins TRBV4-3 to TRBJ2-5; 9 bases map to TRBD2. This CDR3 spans 17 amino acids. The germline CDR1 and CDR2 sequences are LGHNA and YSLEER. V was pared by 1 base and J by 2 bases, with 8 bases of the junction left unmatched. CDR3 protein: CASSQGLTSGSQETQYF. The CDR3 region has the DNA TGCGCCAGCAGCCAAGGATTGACTAGCGGTTCACAAGAGACCCAGTACTTC.

This chain uses TRBV5-4 with TRBJ2-7, with 7 bases matching TRBD1. CDR1 and CDR2 from the germline V gene are SGHNT and YYREEE (reference sequence). V was clipped by 4 bases and J by 5 bases; unmatched bases: 15. The CDR3 length is 16 residues. Written as DNA, the CDR3 is TGTGCCAGCAGCGAGAATGGGAGACAGGGCGGCAACGAGCAGTACTTC. Protein product: CASSENGRQGGNEQYF.

The genes are TRBV10-3 and TRBJ2-3; 7 bases map to TRBD2. V shed 4 bases and J 4 bases; nucleotides not matched to a gene: 11. The CDR3 consists of 16 residues. In germline, CDR1 is ENHRY, CDR2 SYGVKD. The DNA of the CDR3 is TGTGCCATCAGTGTGGGAGCGGGGAAGGTAGCAGATACGCAGTATTTT. Residues: CAISVGAGKVADTQYF.

This clonotype was found a few times. V is TRBV7-6 and J is TRBJ2-4; 13 bases map to TRBD2. The CDR3 contains 20 residues. V shed 5 bases, J shed 2 bases, and the junction held 15 bases outside the gene matches. The germline gives CDR1 SGHVS, CDR2 FNYEAQ. CDR3 DNA sequence: TGTGCCAGCAGCCCACTACTAGCGGGAGGGCCCAATTCGCCCAAAAACATTCAGTACTTC. This gives the protein CASSPLLAGGPNSPKNIQYF.

This clonotype appeared many times. The chain carries TRBV6-5 and TRBJ1-4; TRBD1 matches at 8 bases. The length of the CDR3 is 17 residues. V shed 0 bases, J shed 8 bases, and the junction held 11 bases outside the gene matches. Per germline, CDR1 MNHEY and CDR2 SVGAGI. The CDR3: CASSYSWVGQGGEKLFF. In DNA, the CDR3 is TGTGCCAGCAGTTACTCCTGGGTCGGACAGGGTGGCGAAAAACTGTTTTTT.

This chain uses TRBV7-9 with TRBJ2-1, with 7 bases identical to TRBD2. Trimming at V came to 5 bases and at J to 9 bases, leaving 4 bases not matched to a gene. The germline gives CDR1 SEHNR, CDR2 FQNEAQ (reference sequence). CDR3 length: 12 residues. This CDR3 is CASSIGLGEQFF. The CDR3, as DNA: TGTGCCAGCAGCATCGGACTAGGTGAGCAGTTCTTC. The whole variable domain, filled in from reference TRBV7-9 and TRBJ2-1, reads DTGVSQNPRHKITKRGQNVTFRCDPISEHNRLYWYRQTLGQGPEFLTYFQNEAQLEKSRLLSDRFSAERPKGSFSTLEIQRTEQGDSAMYLCASSIGLGEQFFGPGTRLTVL.

CDR3 sequence (DNA): TGTGCCAGCTCATCGGACGGGAGGGCAAACTTTAATGAAAAACTGTTTTTT. Its protein is CASSSDGRANFNEKLFF. V gene TRBV28 combines with J gene TRBJ1-4, with unresolved D. V lost 8 bases, J lost 4 bases, and 23 bases lay in between. The CDR3 covers 17 residues. Germline CDR1 reads MDHEN; CDR2 reads SYDVKM.

This clonotype has at least ten counts. The chain links TRBV12-3 or TRBV12-4 to TRBJ2-7, with 9 bases identical to TRBD1. CDR3 size: 13 residues. V trimming: 6 bases; J trimming: 3 bases; junction bases outside the gene matches: 3. CDR3 protein: CASSPTGGYEQYF. The CDR3 coding sequence is TGTGCCAGCAGCCCGACAGGGGGCTACGAGCAGTACTTC.

The sample holds many counts of this clonotype. The chain couples TRBV7-2 to TRBJ2-1; no clear D gene. Between the trimmed V and J ends, which lost 0 bases and 3 bases, there was a span of 12 bases. Germline assignment: CDR1 SGHTA and CDR2 FQGNSA. The CDR3 sequence is 16 residues long. The CDR3 DNA sequence: TGTGCCAGCAGCTTAGCGCCCTCCACACTCTACAATGAGCAGTTCTTC. Residues: CASSLAPSTLYNEQFF.

The chain links TRBV5-6 to TRBJ2-5; 7 positions match TRBD1. CDR3 length: 15 amino acids. The V and J ends lost 2 bases and 4 bases, in that order; junction bases with no gene match: 8. In germline, CDR1 is SGHDT, CDR2 YYEEEE. The CDR3 nucleotides read TGTGCCAGCAGCTTTCGACAGGGATCGCGAGAGACCCAGTACTTC. Translating it yields CASSFRQGSRETQYF.

In this sample, this clonotype turned up many times. The chain couples TRBV2 to TRBJ1-5; unclear D gene. Germline CDR1 reads SNHLY; CDR2 reads FYNNEI. The CDR3 contains 13 residues. Trimming cost V 1 base and J 2 bases, with 3 bases left between them. The CDR3 region is CASSEVRNQPQHF. The CDR3, as DNA: TGTGCCAGCAGTGAAGTGCGCAATCAGCCCCAGCATTTT.

This clonotype was found many times. The V gene is TRBV12-3 or TRBV12-4, the J gene TRBJ2-3, with D unclear. CDR3 length equals 14 residues. V lost 3 bases to trimming and J lost 6 bases, with 13 bases between them. CDR3 sequence (DNA): TGTGCCAGCAGTTTTGGGGTCCAAGACGATACGCAGTATTTT. It encodes CASSFGVQDDTQYF.

The V and J genes are TRBV4-1 and TRBJ1-2; 8 nucleotides agree with TRBD1. This CDR3 has 15 residues. V was pared by 2 bases and J by 7 bases, with 9 bases of the junction left unmatched. Germline-derived CDR1 and CDR2 are MGHRA and YSYEKL. CDR3 protein: CASSQPRDRWTGYTF. The CDR3 coding sequence is TGCGCCAGCAGCCAACCCCGGGACAGGTGGACTGGCTACACCTTC.

The chain employs TRBV7-8 and TRBJ2-1; D is undetermined. Germline CDR1 reads SGHVS; CDR2 reads FQNEAQ. The germline V and J ends were trimmed by 7 bases and 7 bases, with 20 bases remaining between them. This CDR3 spans 15 amino acids. CDR3 amino acids: CASNPSTWVGNEQFF. CDR3 DNA: TGTGCCAGCAACCCGAGTACGTGGGTGGGGAATGAGCAGTTCTTC.